These T cell receptor beta chains were read from a single sample in a study of blood T cells in healthy people across ages. TCRdb reprocessed the 5' RACE reads with MiXCR, giving one entry per CDR3 protein. This sample has about 620,000 distinct CDR3 sequences; around 21% occur once, and the top ten carry roughly 3.6%. The sequencing sample was made of blood. The receptors shown here come from a man in his 70s in good health. The conserved cysteine and the conserved F or W are not part of the CDR3 here.

cdr3_aa	v_call	j_call
ASSQGEGFYGYT	TRBV4-3	TRBJ1-2
SASGGGPTTREQY	TRBV20-1	TRBJ2-7
ASRSSSGTYEQY	TRBV28	.
ASSFGGDQPQH	TRBV5-5	TRBJ1-5
SSGTTEETQY	TRBV20-1	TRBJ2-5
ASRKGDTGELF	TRBV12-3/TRBV12-4	TRBJ2-2
ASSLAGLEGAETQY	TRBV7-2	TRBJ2-5
ATNRRLQETQY	TRBV6-2/TRBV6-3	TRBJ2-5
ASSMLDTQY	TRBV7-9	TRBJ2-3
ASSYSSRGDARMNTEAF	TRBV6-2/TRBV6-3	TRBJ1-1
ASRNEQVSNQPQH	TRBV12-3/TRBV12-4	TRBJ1-5
ASSQDLTVVGKLF	TRBV3-1	TRBJ1-4
SASGTSGRLNEQY	TRBV20-1	.
ASSPPGSTTYNEQF	TRBV18	TRBJ2-1
ASSLRAAQYEQY	TRBV18	TRBJ2-7
SARDPTPTGGQTQY	TRBV20-1	TRBJ2-5
SVLRTPPGGTEAF	TRBV29-1	TRBJ1-1
SARWDSNSSEQY	TRBV20-1	TRBJ2-7